This is a list of T cell receptor beta chains from one sample in a study of T cell responses to AZD1222 COVID-19 vaccine. Data came from immunoSEQ multiplex PCR; TCRdb stores just in-frame clones and leaves some out. There are approximately 170,000 clones in the sample; approximately 90% occur only once, and around 6.9% lies in the top ten. The source material was peripheral blood, sampled on day 0 of AZD1222 vaccination. The receptors originated from an adult in good health. CDR3s include the opening cysteine and the closing phenylalanine or tryptophan. Each record gives: V gene, CDR3 length, J gene, clone size, D gene, CDR3 protein, CDR3 DNA. A D gene is named only where the DNA matches it firmly. Expanded clones are given a class, and other clones once, few, many or no size at all.

TRBV27	14	TRBJ1-2	NA	NA	CASSRYRVSYGYTF	TGTGCCAGCAGTAGGTACAGGGTGAGCTATGGCTACACCTTC
TRBV18	15	TRBJ2-1	NA	TRBD1	CASSLGQSSYNEQFF	TGTGCCAGCTCACTGGGACAGAGCTCCTACAATGAGCAGTTCTTC
TRBV6-2/TRBV6-3	11	TRBJ2-1	NA	NA	CASSRYNEQFF	TGTGCCAGCAGTAGATACAATGAGCAGTTCTTC
TRBV5-1	15	TRBJ2-5	NA	TRBD1	CASSLYRGLRETQYF	TGCGCCAGCAGCTTGTACAGGGGATTGAGGGAGACCCAGTACTTC
TRBV5-4	16	TRBJ2-3	once	TRBD2	CASTIGGGRGTDTQYF	TGTGCCAGCACTATCGGCGGGGGGAGGGGCACAGATACGCAGTATTTT
TRBV7-2	15	TRBJ1-1	NA	NA	CASSFSTAMNTEAFF	TGTGCCAGCAGCTTCTCGACAGCAATGAACACTGAAGCTTTCTTT
TRBV6-4	12	TRBJ1-3	once	NA	CASSDPTGVPLF	TGTGCCAGCAGTGATCCGACCGGGGTCCCCCTTTTT
TRBV7-8	16	TRBJ1-1	NA	NA	CASSLGRQVLNTEAFF	TGTGCCAGCAGCTTAGGCAGGCAGGTATTGAACACTGAAGCTTTCTTT
TRBV11-3	13	TRBJ2-3	NA	NA	CASSFAGPELQYF	TGTGCCAGCAGCTTCGCCGGCCCTGAATTGCAGTATTTT
TRBV7-3	15	TRBJ2-1	few	NA	CASSQTTSRGDEQFF	TGTGCCAGCAGCCAAACGACTAGCAGGGGCGATGAGCAGTTCTTC
TRBV2	14	TRBJ1-1	NA	TRBD1	CASTGQGSATEAFF	TGTGCCAGCACCGGACAGGGTTCTGCCACTGAAGCTTTCTTT
TRBV7-2	14	TRBJ1-5	NA	NA	CASSLVGDEQPQHF	TGTGCCAGCAGCTTAGTTGGGGATGAACAGCCCCAGCATTTT
TRBV6-2/TRBV6-3	16	TRBJ1-2	NA	TRBD1	CASSSTHGQGAYGYTF	TGTGCCAGCAGTTCCACCCACGGACAGGGGGCCTATGGCTACACCTTC
TRBV7-6	17	TRBJ2-7	few	NA	CASSSVDRAPIPDEQYF	TGTGCCAGCAGCTCCGTAGACCGGGCCCCCATTCCCGACGAGCAGTACTTC
TRBV7-7	15	TRBJ2-7	NA	NA	CASSLFSGDAYEQYF	TGTGCTAGCAGCTTATTTTCAGGGGACGCCTACGAGCAGTACTTC
TRBV2	18	TRBJ2-3	NA	NA	CASSDIIWQAASTDTQYF	TGTGCCAGCAGTGATATTATTTGGCAGGCAGCTAGCACAGATACGCAGTATTTT
TRBV9	13	TRBJ2-2	NA	NA	CASSVVFTGELFF	TGTGCCAGCAGCGTAGTATTCACCGGGGAGCTGTTTTTT
TRBV9	15	TRBJ2-5	NA	TRBD2	CASSTGTSDLETQYF	TGTGCCAGCAGTACGGGGACTAGCGATTTGGAGACCCAGTACTTC
TRBV19	17	TRBJ2-6	NA	NA	CASGMTGLYSGANVLTF	TGTGCCAGTGGGATGACAGGCCTGTACTCTGGGGCCAACGTCCTGACTTTC
TRBV7-9	12	TRBJ2-7	few	NA	CASSVGGYEQYF	TGTGCCAGCAGCGTCGGTGGCTACGAGCAGTACTTC